The 30 T cell receptor beta chains reported below all come from one sample, sequenced in a study of T cell responses to AZD1222 COVID-19 vaccine (dated by TCRdb to about 2021). The protocol used for the library was the immunoSEQ multiplex PCR assay. Entries here come from immuneACCESS through TCRdb and include only in-frame sequences with V and J called. Some clones fail to appear in such tables; in the studies checked, an unresolved V gene covers under half of the shortfall, and the cause of the remainder is unknown. The sample data list 180,000 or so clones, and roughly 94% of these were observed just once. The ten largest make up approximately 0.64% of the sample. According to the study, the label for this sample's time point signals: baseline before first vaccination. The specimen comprised peripheral blood, sampled on day 0 of AZD1222 vaccination. The receptors here all came from an adult in good health.

This chain links TRBV27 with TRBJ2-2; D remains ambiguous. The CDR3 loop spans 14 amino acids. The V end lost 2 bases, the J end lost 15 bases, and 19 bases lay between the germline ends. In germline, CDR1 is MNHEY, CDR2 SMNVEV (reference sequence). The CDR3 loop reads CASSLGPFQLLLFF. In nucleotides, the CDR3 is TGTGCCAGCAGTTTAGGGCCCTTCCAACTTTTGTTGTTTTTT.

The genes are TRBV5-1 and TRBJ2-7, with 10 bases identical to TRBD2. Germline CDR1 and CDR2: SGHRS and YFSETQ. V was pared by 0 bases and J by 3 bases, with 9 bases of the junction left unmatched. The CDR3 has 17 amino acids. The CDR3 sequence: CASSLAQGVAGGYEQYF. CDR3 DNA sequence: TGCGCCAGCAGCTTGGCCCAGGGGGTAGCGGGAGGCTACGAGCAGTACTTC. The full variable domain, completed using reference TRBV5-1 and TRBJ2-7, is KAGVTQTPRYLIKTRGQQVTLSCSPISGHRSVSWYQQTPGQGLQFLFEYFSETQRNKGNFPGRFSGRQFSNSRSEMNVSTLELGDSALYLCASSLAQGVAGGYEQYFGPGTRLTVT.

V and J are TRBV3-1 (or the pseudogene TRBV3-2) and TRBJ2-3, with D possibly TRBD2 on 5 matching bases. The V gene lost 2 bases and the J gene lost 3 bases, with 18 bases spanning the gap. Germline CDR1 is LGHDT and CDR2 is YNNKEL (reference sequence). The CDR3 consists of 17 residues. CDR3 in DNA: TGTGCCAGCAGCCAAAGGCAGGCGGCTCGAGGGACAGATACGCAGTATTTT. This codes for CASSQRQAARGTDTQYF.

The rearrangement uses TRBV19 and TRBJ1-1; possible D gene TRBD1, 6 bases. The CDR3 is made up of 12 amino acids. The V and J ends lost 3 bases and 9 bases respectively, with 11 bases between them. Germline lookup yields CDR1 LNHDA and CDR2 SQIVND (reference sequence). CDR3 bases: TGTGCCAGTAGTATGGACAGAAAACAAGCTTTCTTT. As protein: CASSMDRKQAFF.

V usage is TRBV19 and J usage is TRBJ2-5; 8 bases line up with TRBD2. In germline, CDR1 is LNHDA, CDR2 SQIVND (reference sequence). The V and J ends lost 6 bases and 5 bases, in that order; junction bases with no gene match: 5. This CDR3 has 13 residues. CDR3 nucleotides: TGTGCCAGTAGCCGGGCGGGGGGCGAGACCCAGTACTTC. Protein: CASSRAGGETQYF.

The chain joins TRBV9 to TRBJ1-3; D might be TRBD1 (5 bases). CDR1 and CDR2 (germline): SGDLS, YYNGEE. The CDR3 contains 16 residues. Trimming shortened V by 2 bases and J by 0 bases, and 12 bases separated the two germline ends. CDR3 region: CASSVKGAFSGNTIYF. For the CDR3, the DNA is TGTGCCAGCAGCGTCAAAGGGGCCTTCTCTGGAAACACCATATATTTT.

Worth noting for this clone: Other nucleotide sequences in the sample specify the same CDR3. V gene TRBV3-1 (or the pseudogene TRBV3-2) combines with J gene TRBJ1-2; D gene uncertain. The germline gives CDR1 LGHDT, CDR2 YNNKEL (reference sequence). The ends were cut back, 4 bases at V and 0 bases at J, with 6 bases in the middle. This CDR3 spans 13 amino acids. The CDR3 DNA reads TGTGCCAGCAGCCCCAGAGCTAACTATGGCTACACCTTC. It is translated as CASSPRANYGYTF.

About this clone itself: Other DNA sequences in the sample encode the same CDR3. J is TRBJ2-3 and V is TRBV5-4, with D uncertain. The ends were cut back, 0 bases at V and 2 bases at J, with 4 bases in the middle. CDR1 is SGHNT and CDR2 is YYREEE in the germline V gene (reference sequence). CDR3 length: 13 residues. The CDR3 is CASSLVSTDTQYF. CDR3 bases: TGTGCCAGCAGCTTGGTTTCCACAGATACGCAGTATTTT.

The chain has TRBV19 and TRBJ2-1; D is uncertain. The germline V gene encodes CDR1 LNHDA and CDR2 SQIVND (reference sequence). The CDR3 loop spans 15 amino acids. V was pared by 5 bases and J by 5 bases, with 16 bases between. CDR3 sequence (DNA): TGTGCCAGTAGTTTACAGTCCTTCCGTAACAATGAGCAGTTCTTC. Protein sequence: CASSLQSFRNNEQFF.

V gene TRBV3-1 (or the pseudogene TRBV3-2) combines with J gene TRBJ1-1, with a weak D call TRBD1 (5 bases). The V end lost 3 bases, the J end lost 1 base, and 9 bases lay between the germline ends. Germline CDR1 is LGHDT and CDR2 is YNNKEL (reference sequence). The CDR3 is 14 residues long. The CDR3: CASSHLGANTEAFF. CDR3 sequence (DNA): TGTGCCAGCAGCCACCTCGGGGCGAACACTGAAGCTTTCTTT.

Concerning this clone: Other nucleotide sequences in the sample specify the same CDR3. The rearrangement uses TRBV6-5 and TRBJ2-7; maybe TRBD1 (5 bases). The CDR3 is made up of 12 amino acids. V lost 6 bases to trimming and J lost 1 base, with 7 bases between them. Germline CDR1 is MNHEY and CDR2 is SVGAGI. The CDR3 sequence is CASSPGSYEQYF. The CDR3 DNA reads TGTGCCAGCAGCCCAGGGTCCTACGAGCAGTACTTC.

This clone was counted a single time. Other DNA variants within this sample encode the same CDR3. The chain combines TRBV5-1 with TRBJ1-2; the D gene is possibly TRBD1 (5 bases). Trimming took off 4 bases at V and 3 bases at J, with 10 bases between the two ends. The CDR3 extends over 13 amino acids. CDR1 and CDR2 (germline): SGHRS, YFSETQ. CDR3 residues: CASSLGGDYGYTF. The CDR3 region has the DNA TGCGCCAGCAGCCTCGGGGGTGACTATGGCTACACCTTC.

V usage is TRBV11-3 and J usage is TRBJ1-1; D possibly corresponds to TRBD1 (5 bases). This CDR3 contains 13 residues. V was trimmed by 2 bases and J by 11 bases, leaving 15 bases between them. Germline V gene sequence: CDR1 SGHNT, CDR2 YENEEA. The CDR3 nucleotides read TGTGCCAGCAGCTTATCGTTGACTCACAGGGCTTTCTTT. Its translation is CASSLSLTHRAFF.

The genes are TRBV14 and TRBJ1-3, with 7 nucleotides matching TRBD1. The germline V gene has CDR1 SGHDN and CDR2 FVKESK. CDR3 size: 16 residues. Unmatched junction bases numbered 6, after V lost 4 bases and J lost 0 bases. The CDR3 DNA sequence: TGTGCCAGCAGCCTACAGGGGCCTTCCTCTGGAAACACCATATATTTT. It codes for CASSLQGPSSGNTIYF. Using reference TRBV14 and TRBJ1-3 for the parts outside the CDR3, the full variable domain is EAGVTQFPSHSVIEKGQTVTLRCDPISGHDNLYWYRRVMGKEIKFLLHFVKESKQDESGMPNNRFLAERTGGTYSTLKVQPAELEDSGVYFCASSLQGPSSGNTIYFGEGSWLTVV.

The rearrangement joins TRBV18 to TRBJ2-1; 8 bases fit TRBD2. The CDR3 has 14 residues. With V trimmed by 3 bases and J by 8 bases, 6 bases remained unmatched. Germline-derived CDR1 and CDR2 are KGHSH and LQKENI. The CDR3 nucleotides are TGTGCCAGCTCACCGGGACTAGGAAGTGATGAGCAGTTCTTC. It specifies CASSPGLGSDEQFF. The full variable domain, rest sourced from reference TRBV18 and TRBJ2-1, is NAGVMQNPRHLVRRRGQEARLRCSPMKGHSHVYWYRQLPEEGLKFMVYLQKENIIDESGMPKERFSAEFPKEGPSILRIQQVVRGDSAAYFCASSPGLGSDEQFFGPGTRLTVL.

The chain employs TRBV6-5 and TRBJ2-7; a possible D gene is TRBD1 (6 bases). Trimming removed 6 bases from V and 3 bases from J, with 15 bases in between. Germline CDR1 MNHEY, CDR2 SVGAGI. The CDR3 totals 14 residues. CDR3 DNA sequence: TGTGCCAGCAGATTACGTACAGGGATCTACGAGCAGTACTTC. Its translation is CASRLRTGIYEQYF.

This chain joins TRBV5-4 and TRBJ1-1; D gene unclear. CDR1 and CDR2 from the germline V gene are SGHNT and YYREEE (reference sequence). V gave up 2 bases and J gave up 0 bases, with 5 bases separating them. The CDR3 is made up of 13 amino acids. CDR3: CASSLDLNTEAFF. DNA for the CDR3: TGTGCCAGCAGCTTAGACTTGAACACTGAAGCTTTCTTT.

V gene TRBV9 combines with J gene TRBJ1-6; D remains unclear. The CDR3 consists of 16 residues. The germline gives CDR1 SGDLS, CDR2 YYNGEE. V lost 4 bases to trimming and J lost 9 bases, with 20 bases between them. The CDR3 coding sequence is TGTGCCAGCAGCCCACGGAATGGACTCACTGGTTCACCCCTCCACTTT. It translates to CASSPRNGLTGSPLHF. The full variable domain, in which reference TRBV9 and TRBJ1-6 provide the parts outside the CDR3, is DSGVTQTPKHLITATGQRVTLRCSPRSGDLSVYWYQQSLDQGLQFLIQYYNGEERAKGNILERFSAQQFPDLHSELNLSSLELGDSALYFCASSPRNGLTGSPLHFGNGTRLTVT.

This clone was observed a single time. The gene calls are TRBV6-5 and TRBJ2-7; D may be TRBD1 or TRBD2 (6 bases each). The CDR3 consists of 15 residues. V shed 0 bases and J shed 0 bases, with 9 bases lying between them. Germline loops: CDR1 MNHEY, CDR2 SVGAGI. In nucleotides, the CDR3 is TGTGCCAGCAGTTACTCGAGGGGGGTCTCCTACGAGCAGTACTTC. It yields the protein CASSYSRGVSYEQYF.

The rearrangement joins TRBV5-1 to TRBJ1-4; TRBD1 matches at 7 bases. With 0 bases clipped from V and 8 bases from J, the junction kept 13 bases outside the gene matches. The CDR3 is 17 residues long. The V gene's germline CDR1 is SGHRS and CDR2 YFSETQ. Here the CDR3 DNA reads TGCGCCAGCAGCTTGGATATGTCTGGACAGGCGAAAGAAAAACTGTTTTTT. Amino acid sequence: CASSLDMSGQAKEKLFF. Filled out from reference TRBV5-1 and TRBJ1-4, the complete variable domain reads KAGVTQTPRYLIKTRGQQVTLSCSPISGHRSVSWYQQTPGQGLQFLFEYFSETQRNKGNFPGRFSGRQFSNSRSEMNVSTLELGDSALYLCASSLDMSGQAKEKLFFGSGTQLSVL.

This chain uses TRBV20-1 with TRBJ1-1; D unclear. This CDR3 has 11 residues. V lost 5 bases, J lost 4 bases, and 8 bases lay in between. Germline CDR1 is DFQATT and CDR2 is SNEGSKA (reference sequence). CDR3 nucleotide sequence: TGCAGTGCTGGCGTAGGCACTGAAGCTTTCTTT. Its protein product is CSAGVGTEAFF.

The chain carries TRBV5-4 and TRBJ2-5; D might be TRBD1 (6 bases). Trimming took off 7 bases at V and 5 bases at J, with 15 bases between the two ends. The CDR3 spans 13 residues. Germline V gene lookup returns CDR1 SGHNT and CDR2 YYREEE (reference sequence). The CDR3 region has the DNA TGTGCCAGCGGAGTCAGGGGCGGGGAGACCCAGTACTTC. It is translated as CASGVRGGETQYF.

The rearrangement uses TRBV6-5 and TRBJ1-5, with D hard to call. V was trimmed by 5 bases and J by 7 bases, leaving 9 bases between them. Germline V gene sequence: CDR1 MNHEY, CDR2 SVGAGI. This CDR3 spans 12 amino acids. Written as DNA, the CDR3 is TGTGCCAGCAGTAGAGGAGTGCAGCCCCAGCATTTT. Translation gives CASSRGVQPQHF.

The genes are TRBV10-1 and TRBJ1-4; possible D gene TRBD1, 6 bases. CDR3 length: 16 amino acids. The V gene lost 3 bases and the J gene lost 10 bases, with 21 bases spanning the gap. Germline-derived CDR1 and CDR2 are WNHNN and SYGVQD (reference sequence). The DNA for the CDR3 is TGCGCCAGCAGTGACTCTGGGACACAAGCCCGCGGAAAACTGTTTTTT. Translation: CASSDSGTQARGKLFF.

This chain links TRBV6-5 with TRBJ2-1; TRBD2 might be the D (6 bases). The CDR3 spans 15 residues. Trimming left V 2 bases short and J 4 bases short, with 12 bases between. Germline CDR1 MNHEY, CDR2 SVGAGI. This CDR3 is CASSYGGTEYNEQFF. The CDR3 region has the DNA TGTGCCAGCAGTTACGGCGGGACGGAATACAATGAGCAGTTCTTC.

This rearrangement joins TRBV7-2 to TRBJ1-5, with 7 bases lining up with TRBD1. The CDR3 spans 14 residues. With V trimmed by 0 bases and J by 7 bases, 3 bases remained unmatched. CDR1 and CDR2 (germline): SGHTA, FQGNSA. The CDR3 region is CASSLATGVQPQHF. The CDR3 DNA reads TGTGCCAGCAGCTTAGCCACAGGGGTGCAGCCCCAGCATTTT.

The chain uses TRBV11-2 and TRBJ2-1; D may be TRBD1 or TRBD2 (5 bases each). CDR1 and CDR2 (germline): SGHAT, FQNNGV. This CDR3 has 14 residues. V lost 1 base to trimming and J lost 4 bases, with 8 bases between them. In nucleotides, the CDR3 is TGTGCCAGCAGCTTAGGAGGGACGTACAATGAGCAGTTCTTC. It yields the protein CASSLGGTYNEQFF.

The V and J genes are TRBV4-1 and TRBJ1-1, with D unresolved. Trimming took off 1 base at V and 5 bases at J, with 17 bases between the two ends. The CDR3 is 16 residues long. CDR1 is MGHRA, CDR2 YSYEKL, per germline. CDR3 sequence: CASSQGWQSGRTEAFF. The CDR3 DNA follows: TGCGCCAGCAGCCAAGGGTGGCAGTCCGGAAGGACTGAAGCTTTCTTT.

Only one count was recorded for this clone. The genes are TRBV28 and TRBJ1-3; possible D gene TRBD1, 5 bases. Germline assignment: CDR1 MDHEN and CDR2 SYDVKM. The length of the CDR3 is 15 residues. Trimming shortened V by 3 bases and J by 0 bases, and 9 bases separated the two germline ends. The CDR3 loop reads CASSLGVVSGNTIYF. CDR3 bases: TGTGCCAGCAGTTTGGGGGTAGTCTCTGGAAACACCATATATTTT.

CDR3 sequence (DNA): TGTGCCAGCAGCGCTCAAACGACAGGGGACGAGCAGTACTTC. It specifies CASSAQTTGDEQYF. This chain joins TRBV9 and TRBJ2-7; TRBD1 matches at 8 bases. CDR3 length equals 14 residues. V shed 3 bases, J shed 5 bases, and the junction held 7 bases outside the gene matches. Germline-derived CDR1 and CDR2 are SGDLS and YYNGEE.